The 8 T cell receptor beta chains below all came from one sample that was sequenced in a study of blood T cell repertoires in COVID-19. Profiling relied on immunoSEQ multiplex PCR, and the TCRdb table lists in-frame clones only, not all of them. The data hold about 210,000 clones, with about 83% observed a single time. Input material: peripheral blood. The receptors were sampled from a man aged 50 to 60 with active or convalescent COVID-19.

As regards this clone: The sample has other DNA sequences that encode this CDR3 too. This chain uses TRBV12-5 with TRBJ2-2; 12 bases align to TRBD2. V shed 6 bases and J 6 bases; nucleotides not matched to a gene: 11. Germline CDR1 is LGHNT and CDR2 is FRNRAP. This CDR3 is 17 amino acids long. In nucleotides, the CDR3 is TGTGCTAGTGGCCCCAGACTAGCGGGGGCCGGGGCCGGGGAGCTGTTTTTT. Protein sequence: CASGPRLAGAGAGELFF.

The J gene is TRBJ2-4, the V gene TRBV7-2, with TRBD1 matching 9 bases. From germline, CDR1 is SGHTA and CDR2 FQGNSA. The CDR3 consists of 15 residues. Germline trimming cut 4 bases from V and 7 bases from J; bases unmatched to any gene: 8. This chain's CDR3 is CASSSGTGYTNIQYF. CDR3 DNA sequence: TGTGCCAGCAGCTCGGGGACAGGGTATACGAACATTCAGTACTTC.

The gene calls are TRBV6-6 and TRBJ2-3, with D maybe TRBD1 (7 bases). Between the trimmed V and J ends, which lost 6 bases and 1 base, there was a span of 14 bases. The germline V gene encodes CDR1 MNHNY and CDR2 SVGAGI (reference sequence). This CDR3 has 15 amino acids. The CDR3 loop is CASSPRDRGTDTQYF. CDR3 coding DNA: TGTGCCAGCAGCCCGCGGGACAGAGGCACAGATACGCAGTATTTT.

The J gene is TRBJ2-7, the V gene TRBV19, with D possibly matching TRBD2 (6 bases). V gave up 5 bases and J gave up 2 bases, with 13 bases separating them. The CDR3 runs 14 residues. Germline CDR1 is LNHDA and CDR2 is SQIVND (reference sequence). CDR3 bases: TGTGCCAGTAGTTTGGGGGACTTAGCCTACGAGCAGTACTTC. This sequence encodes CASSLGDLAYEQYF.

This clone was picked up one time. J is TRBJ1-1 and V is TRBV14; tentative D call: TRBD1 (5 bases). V lost 2 bases to trimming and J lost 7 bases, with 17 bases between them. CDR3 size: 15 residues. Per the germline V gene, CDR1 is SGHDN and CDR2 is FVKESK. CDR3 sequence reads: CASSQTTGGLGEAFF. DNA of the CDR3: TGTGCCAGCAGCCAAACTACGGGGGGTCTGGGTGAAGCTTTCTTT.

The rearrangement links TRBV6-2 or TRBV6-3 to TRBJ2-7; D is possibly TRBD1 (6 bases). The CDR3 has 16 residues. V was pared by 0 bases and J by 1 base, with 13 bases between. CDR1 is MNHEY, CDR2 SVGEGT, per germline. CDR3 DNA: TGTGCCAGCAGTTACTCGCTAGCAGGGGTTTCCTACGAGCAGTACTTC. Its protein product is CASSYSLAGVSYEQYF.

This clone was counted only a few times. V and J are TRBV18 and TRBJ1-5; D gene uncertain. CDR1 is KGHSH and CDR2 is LQKENI in the germline V gene. This CDR3 contains 13 residues. Trimming left V 3 bases short and J 6 bases short, with 9 bases between. The CDR3 sequence is CASSPSYSQPQHF. DNA for the CDR3: TGTGCCAGCTCACCGAGTTATAGTCAGCCCCAGCATTTT.

This chain connects TRBV19 to TRBJ2-7, with 7 nucleotides matching TRBD1. Germline values: CDR1 LNHDA, CDR2 SQIVND (reference sequence). V lost 5 bases to trimming and J lost 5 bases; unmatched junction nucleotides: 9. This CDR3 is 14 amino acids long. For the CDR3, the DNA is TGTGCCAGTAGTGTACCGGGACAGTTTAACGAGCAGTACTTC. Its translation is CASSVPGQFNEQYF.